A single sample gave rise to the 17 T cell receptor beta chains below, sequenced in a study of cytomegalovirus exposure and HLA in healthy donors. With 60 Vbeta and 13 Jbeta primers, the PCR was carried out. Generated by immunoSEQ multiplex PCR, the TCRdb table keeps only in-frame clones and is missing some. This sample yields some 200,000 clones, of which over 70% are seen a single time; roughly 0.75% belongs to the top ten. Sample: PBMCs. Every receptor here comes from a boy between 2 and 10 years old in good health and CMV-seronegative.

This clone was detected only a few times. The rearrangement joins TRBV6-1 to TRBJ1-5; weak D call: TRBD1 (5 bases). Trimming stripped 0 bases from V and 4 bases from J, with 7 bases between. Germline V gene data show CDR1 as MNHNS and CDR2 as SASEGT. This CDR3 is built from 14 residues. CDR3 bases: TGTGCCAGCAGTGAAGCCAAGGGGAATCAGCCCCAGCATTTT. Translated: CASSEAKGNQPQHF.

The chain couples TRBV5-4 to TRBJ1-1, with a tentative D call TRBD1 (5 bases). Germline loops: CDR1 SGHNT, CDR2 YYREEE (reference sequence). The CDR3 is 13 amino acids. V lost 3 bases and J lost 4, with 10 bases in between. DNA for the CDR3: TGTGCCAGCAGCTGGGACTTGCCCACTGAAGCTTTCTTT. Translated: CASSWDLPTEAFF.

The chain couples TRBV2 to TRBJ1-5; possible D gene TRBD1, 5 bases. CDR3 length equals 14 residues. The germline CDR1 and CDR2 sequences are SNHLY and FYNNEI. Trimming removed 8 bases from V and 3 bases from J, with 14 bases in between. CDR3 nucleotides: TGTGCCAGCGGGGACCGGGGGACCAATCAGCCCCAGCATTTT. This gives the protein CASGDRGTNQPQHF.

The chain links TRBV30 to TRBJ1-1, with 7 bases that match TRBD1. Germline-derived CDR1 and CDR2 are GTSNPN and SVGIG (reference sequence). The CDR3 has 12 amino acids. The junction had 7 bases not matched to a gene; V was cut back by 5 bases and J by 7 bases. The CDR3 protein is CAWLQGIGEAFF. The CDR3 nucleotides read TGTGCCTGGCTACAGGGGATCGGTGAAGCTTTCTTT.

The CDR3 here is CAWRRDGEAFF. CDR3 coding DNA: TGTGCCTGGAGGCGGGACGGTGAAGCTTTCTTT. The chain uses TRBV30 and TRBJ1-1; TRBD1 is a possible D gene (5 bases). Trimming left V 3 bases short and J 7 bases short, with 9 bases between. The germline CDR1 and CDR2 sequences are GTSNPN and SVGIG (reference sequence). The CDR3 loop spans 11 amino acids.

This clone was counted between two and nine times. The chain carries TRBV25-1 and TRBJ2-2; maybe TRBD1 (5 bases). The V end was cut by 2 bases, the J end by 7 bases, with 17 bases between. CDR1 is MGHDK and CDR2 is SYGVNS in the germline V gene. CDR3 length equals 16 residues. CDR3 sequence reads: CASSEPTGSEDGELFF. DNA for the CDR3: TGTGCCAGCAGTGAACCCACAGGAAGCGAGGACGGGGAGCTGTTTTTT.

The chain carries TRBV6-4 and TRBJ2-7, with unresolved D. Trimming shortened V by 6 bases and J by 4 bases, and 4 bases separated the two germline ends. The CDR3 spans 10 residues. Looked up from germline, CDR1 is MRHNA and CDR2 is SNTAGT. The CDR3 sequence: CASSQYEQYF. The CDR3 region has the DNA TGTGCCAGCAGCCAATACGAGCAGTACTTC.

This sequence joins TRBV29-1 and TRBJ2-5, with D maybe TRBD1 (6 bases). Trimming shortened V by 4 bases and J by 5 bases, and 11 bases separated the two germline ends. The length of the CDR3 is 12 residues. CDR1 SQVTM and CDR2 ANQGSEA come from the germline V gene. The CDR3 DNA sequence: TGCAGCGTTGGAACAGGGTCGGAGACCCAGTACTTC. Its translation is CSVGTGSETQYF.

This rearrangement joins TRBV11-2 to TRBJ2-4, with D perhaps TRBD2 (5 bases). Germline assignment: CDR1 SGHAT and CDR2 FQNNGV. The CDR3 covers 13 residues. The V gene lost 4 bases and the J gene lost 8 bases, with 12 bases spanning the gap. The CDR3 region is CASSSFPEDIQYF. CDR3 bases: TGTGCCAGCAGCTCATTTCCGGAGGACATTCAGTACTTC.

The rearrangement joins TRBV6-5 to TRBJ2-1, with D tentatively TRBD1 (6 bases). V lost 2 bases and J 3 bases, leaving 8 bases between the germline ends. Germline V gives CDR1 MNHEY, CDR2 SVGAGI. This CDR3 is 14 amino acids long. CDR3 coding DNA: TGTGCCAGCAGTTACGAGGGGGTCTACAATGAGCAGTTCTTC. Protein sequence: CASSYEGVYNEQFF.

There are a few counts of this clone. This sequence joins TRBV20-1 and TRBJ2-1; TRBD1 matches 8 bases. CDR1 is DFQATT and CDR2 is SNEGSKA in the germline V gene (reference sequence). J gave up 12 bases and V 4 bases, and 5 bases lay outside the gene matches. The CDR3 runs 11 residues. CDR3 sequence reads: CSANTGGGQFF. The CDR3 coding sequence is TGCAGTGCTAACACAGGGGGTGGGCAGTTCTTC.

The rearrangement links TRBV7-9 to TRBJ1-1; 7 nucleotides match TRBD1. V lost 5 bases to trimming and J lost 6 bases; unmatched junction nucleotides: 6. This CDR3 region has 13 residues. Germline-derived CDR1 and CDR2 are SEHNR and FQNEAQ (reference sequence). The CDR3, as DNA: TGTGCCAGCAGCGCCCGGGACAGCTCTGAAGCTTTCTTT. Protein: CASSARDSSEAFF.

This chain connects TRBV13 to TRBJ2-5; D is perhaps TRBD2 (6 bases). V was trimmed by 4 bases and J by 1 base, leaving 7 bases between them. Germline CDR1 is PRHDT and CDR2 is FYEKMQ (reference sequence). There are 13 residues in the CDR3. Written as DNA, the CDR3 is TGTGCCAGCAGCTACGGGAGCCAAGAGACCCAGTACTTC. Protein sequence: CASSYGSQETQYF.

The rearrangement links TRBV11-2 to TRBJ2-1, with a possible D match to TRBD1 (5 bases). Germline CDR1 SGHAT, CDR2 FQNNGV. This CDR3 is 15 amino acids long. Trimming removed 3 bases at V and 15 bases at J, with 24 bases between. CDR3 nucleotide sequence: TGTGCCAGCAGCTTCTCCCTAAAAGATCAGGGTCAAATGTTCTTC. Its protein product is CASSFSLKDQGQMFF.

This chain joins TRBV29-1 and TRBJ2-5; D not resolved. Trimming pared 1 base from V and 1 base from J, leaving 19 bases between. Germline V lookup: CDR1 SQVTM, CDR2 ANQGSEA. The CDR3 extends over 17 amino acids. In DNA, the CDR3 is TGCAGCGTTGAAGTCCCCGCCCATCTAACCGGCCAAGAGACCCAGTACTTC. Amino acids: CSVEVPAHLTGQETQYF. The full variable domain, in which reference TRBV29-1 and TRBJ2-5 provide the parts outside the CDR3, is SAVISQKPSRDICQRGTSLTIQCQVDSQVTMMFWYRQQPGQSLTLIATANQGSEATYESGFVIDKFPISRPNLTFSTLTVSNMSPEDSSIYLCSVEVPAHLTGQETQYFGPGTRLLVL.

The chain links TRBV21-1 to TRBJ2-5; the table's D gene call, TRBD2, was not cross checked with the DNA. TRBV21-1 is deemed a pseudogene. The length of the CDR3 is 15 residues. The DNA of the CDR3 is TGTGCCAGCAGCAAAGCGCTAGGCGACCAAGAGACCCAGTACTTC. Protein: CASSKALGDQETQYF.

This chain connects TRBV29-1 to TRBJ2-1; 8 bases fit TRBD2. The CDR3 is 14 amino acids. CDR1 is SQVTM and CDR2 is ANQGSEA in the germline V gene. The junction had 8 bases not matched to a gene; V was cut back by 4 bases and J by 6 bases. For the CDR3, the DNA is TGCAGCGTTGCAAGGACTAGCTCTGGCAATGAGCAGTTCTTC. Translated: CSVARTSSGNEQFF.